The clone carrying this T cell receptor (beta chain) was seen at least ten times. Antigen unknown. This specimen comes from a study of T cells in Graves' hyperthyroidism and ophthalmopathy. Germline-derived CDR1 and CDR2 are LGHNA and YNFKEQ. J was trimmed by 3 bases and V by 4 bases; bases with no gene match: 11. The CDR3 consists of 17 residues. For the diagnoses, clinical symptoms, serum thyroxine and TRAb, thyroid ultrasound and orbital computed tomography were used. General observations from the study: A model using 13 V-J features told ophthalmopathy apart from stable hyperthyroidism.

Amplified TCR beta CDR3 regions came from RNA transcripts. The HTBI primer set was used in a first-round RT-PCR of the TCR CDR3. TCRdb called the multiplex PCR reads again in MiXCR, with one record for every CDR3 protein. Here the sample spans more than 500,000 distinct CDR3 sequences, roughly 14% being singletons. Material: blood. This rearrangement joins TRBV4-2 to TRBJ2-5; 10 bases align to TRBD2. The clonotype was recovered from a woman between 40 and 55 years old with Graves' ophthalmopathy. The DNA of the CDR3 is TGTGCCAGCAGCCCGTTTAATCTAGCGGGAGTGGAAGAGACCCAGTACTTC. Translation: CASSPFNLAGVEETQYF.